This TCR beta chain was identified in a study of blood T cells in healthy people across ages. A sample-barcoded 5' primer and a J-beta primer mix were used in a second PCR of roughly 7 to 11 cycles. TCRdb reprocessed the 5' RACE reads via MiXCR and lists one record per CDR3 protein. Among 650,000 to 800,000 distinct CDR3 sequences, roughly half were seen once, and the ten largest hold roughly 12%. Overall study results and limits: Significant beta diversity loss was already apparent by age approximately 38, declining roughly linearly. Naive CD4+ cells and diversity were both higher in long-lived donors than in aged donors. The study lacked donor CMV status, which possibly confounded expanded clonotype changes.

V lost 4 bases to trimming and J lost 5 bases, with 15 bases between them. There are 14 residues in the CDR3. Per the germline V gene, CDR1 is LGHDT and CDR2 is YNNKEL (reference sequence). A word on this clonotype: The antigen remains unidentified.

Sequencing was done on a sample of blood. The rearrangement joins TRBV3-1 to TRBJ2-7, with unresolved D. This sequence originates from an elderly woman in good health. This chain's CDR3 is CASSPIGRPHEQYF. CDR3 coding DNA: TGTGCCAGCAGCCCCATAGGCAGGCCCCACGAGCAGTACTTC.